A selection of T cell receptor beta chains follows, all from one sample in a study of early T cells in non-severe SARS-CoV-2 infection. MiXCR, applied by TCRdb to the 5' RACE reads, yields one record per CDR3 protein. Of 50,000 to 75,000 distinct CDR3 sequences detected, 8.8% appear once; the ten largest clones hold about an eighth. Here the sequenced sample was whole blood, taken at baseline. These receptors were collected from an adult who was a healthcare worker with PCR-confirmed SARS-CoV-2 infection or an uninfected control (not recorded which). The CDR3 runs from the conserved cysteine through the conserved F or W. The D gene is left open where the match is weak.

j_gene | d_gene | v_gene | CDR3aa
TRBJ2-3 | TRBD2 | TRBV15 | CATSREKAGAGADTQYF
TRBJ1-5 | NA | TRBV23-1 | CASSPPSWERHGNQPQHF
TRBJ2-3 | TRBD1 | TRBV3-1 | CASSRTGIADTQYF
TRBJ2-5 | NA | TRBV5-1 | CASSLEVGVGTQYF
TRBJ1-2 | NA | TRBV20-1 | CSADRGTALGYGYTF
TRBJ2-1 | NA | TRBV6-6 | CASSLYVGRYYNEQFF
TRBJ2-7 | NA | TRBV6-2/TRBV6-3 | CASSASGRGTPREQYF
TRBJ2-7 | TRBD1 | TRBV28 | CASRGQGEGEQYF
TRBJ2-3 | NA | TRBV27 | CASSYRDFIDTQYF
TRBJ2-2 | TRBD2 | TRBV5-4 | CASSSTSGRNTGELFF
TRBJ1-1 | NA | TRBV7-2 | CASSLEHRNTEAFF
TRBJ1-2 | NA | TRBV11-1 | CASSWMGEPNYGYTF
TRBJ2-1 | NA | TRBV19 | CASSIQSSDNEQFF
TRBJ1-1 | NA | TRBV5-8 | CASSLEGAVATEAFF
TRBJ2-3 | TRBD1 | TRBV7-9 | CASSLAGTASHTQYF
TRBJ2-7 | TRBD1 | TRBV19 | CATRDRNSYEQYF
TRBJ2-3 | TRBD1 | TRBV10-3 | CAIRGQGGADTQYF
TRBJ2-1 | TRBD2 | TRBV11-2 | CASSFNRGDNEQFF
TRBJ1-6 | TRBD1 | TRBV6-5 | CASSYSTGGNSPLHF
TRBJ1-2 | NA | TRBV12-3/TRBV12-4 | CASSFKGRNDGYTF
TRBJ2-1 | TRBD2 | TRBV4-2 | CASSQDEGTSSHEQFF
TRBJ1-1 | TRBD1 | TRBV5-8 | CASSSHRGQHTEAFF
TRBJ1-2 | NA | TRBV19 | CASSMAGVTYGYTF
TRBJ2-5 | NA | TRBV11-2 | CASSFGEETQYF
TRBJ2-2 | NA | TRBV30 | CAWSVVNTGELFF
TRBJ2-2 | NA | TRBV18 | CASSPLSGAGELFF
TRBJ2-1 | NA | TRBV6-2/TRBV6-3 | CASSGRGEQFF
TRBJ2-5 | NA | TRBV7-2 | CASSLSGAPQETQYF
TRBJ2-3 | TRBD2 | TRBV19 | CASSLGLAGAISTDTQYF
TRBJ1-2 | NA | TRBV27 | CASSSFPGGYTF
TRBJ1-4 | TRBD1 | TRBV29-1 | CSVAGGGEKLFF
TRBJ1-2 | NA | TRBV3-1 | CASSQPGLGDGYTF
TRBJ2-6 | NA | TRBV11-1 | CASSSSRGANVLTF
TRBJ2-6 | NA | TRBV7-9 | CASSLDYSIFGANVLTF
TRBJ1-5 | NA | TRBV3-1 | CASSQVWGDQPQHF
TRBJ2-7 | TRBD2 | TRBV6-5 | CASSYGVAGGYEQYF
TRBJ2-1 | NA | TRBV28 | CASSLPGSSSYNEQFF
TRBJ2-1 | NA | TRBV20-1 | CSARALASRWHEQFF
TRBJ1-6 | NA | TRBV11-2 | CASSLEGLRNSSLHF
TRBJ2-7 | NA | TRBV20-1 | CSARDGGASDEQYF
TRBJ2-7 | TRBD2 | TRBV20-1 | CSAGVAGGYEQYF
TRBJ2-3 | NA | TRBV18 | CASSPRRERDTQYF